The present entry profiles one T cell receptor beta chain with its context. The antigen is not known. Per the germline V gene, CDR1 is SNHLY and CDR2 is FYNNEI. There are 15 residues in the CDR3. This entry comes from a study of T cells expressing NK-cell markers. Study-level results: In about six donors, dominant CD3+CD56+NKG2C+ clones formed about 1.0-7.5% of CD8+ cells.

Each CDR3 protein gets one entry in TCRdb, which reprocessed the 5' RACE reads and gives no DNA. The listing records hundreds of thousands of distinct CDR3 sequences. This TCR was sampled from a man aged 18-75 years in good health. This chain uses TRBV2 with TRBJ1-6. The source material was blood T cells: a sorted CD56 or NKG2C T cell subset, CD4+ or CD8+ T cells, or bulk PBMC T cells (not recorded which). CDR3 region: CASSREAGNNSPLHF.